The next 29 T cell receptor beta chains were all read from a single sample in a study of blood T cell repertoires in COVID-19 (dated by TCRdb to between 2020 and 2021). To prepare the library, the immunoSEQ multiplex PCR assay was applied. TCRdb holds this immuneACCESS table with in-frame rearrangements only. Some clones are missing; in checked studies, unresolved V genes explain under half, and the rest has no known cause. The sample table contains over 110,000 clones; only one count was recorded for roughly 88% of them. In total, the top ten clones hold 28% of the sample. The sample comprised peripheral blood. The receptors originated from a human donor in a cohort sampled during active COVID-19.

V and J are TRBV7-9 and TRBJ1-5; tentatively, D is TRBD1 (5 bases). There are 14 residues in the CDR3. Germline V lookup: CDR1 SEHNR, CDR2 FQNEAQ (reference sequence). V lost 1 base, J lost 7 bases, and 11 bases lay in between. CDR3 DNA: TGTGCCAGCAGCTTAGACGGGGGGAGACAGCCCCAGCATTTT. Amino acids: CASSLDGGRQPQHF.

This chain uses TRBV6-5 with TRBJ2-7; 7 nucleotides line up with TRBD1. This CDR3 has 13 amino acids. Trimming took 6 bases from V and 2 from J; bases not matched to a gene: 4. Looked up from germline, CDR1 is MNHEY and CDR2 is SVGAGI. The CDR3 loop is CASSHGQAYEQYF. CDR3 nucleotide sequence: TGTGCCAGCAGCCACGGACAGGCCTACGAGCAGTACTTC.

V is TRBV7-2 and J is TRBJ1-4, with TRBD1 identical over 7 bases. Per germline, CDR1 SGHTA and CDR2 FQGNSA. V lost 6 bases, J lost 6 bases, and 13 bases stayed unmatched. The CDR3 covers 16 residues. The CDR3 here is CASSPRTGAAYEKLFF. In nucleotides, the CDR3 is TGTGCCAGCAGTCCTCGTACAGGGGCGGCGTATGAAAAACTGTTTTTT.

The rearrangement uses TRBV11-2 and TRBJ2-1; maybe TRBD2 (6 bases). Germline CDR1 SGHAT, CDR2 FQNNGV. The CDR3 contains 11 residues. Trimming pared 4 bases from V and 10 bases from J, leaving 8 bases between. In nucleotides, the CDR3 is TGTGCCAGCAGCTCGGGACTGGAGCAGTTCTTC. The encoded protein is CASSSGLEQFF.

This clone was seen only a few times. The J gene is TRBJ1-4, the V gene TRBV18; D call uncertain. V lost 1 base and J lost 6, with 21 bases in between. Germline CDR1 and CDR2: KGHSH and LQKENI. This CDR3 is built from 18 residues. CDR3: CASSPREQSFMQYEKLFF. The CDR3 region has the DNA TGTGCCAGCTCACCACGGGAGCAGTCATTTATGCAGTATGAAAAACTGTTTTTT.

The rearrangement links TRBV19 to TRBJ1-3; 7 nucleotides align to TRBD1. The CDR3 runs 14 residues. V was pared by 10 bases and J by 0 bases, with 6 bases of the junction left unmatched. CDR1 LNHDA and CDR2 SQIVND come from the germline V gene (reference sequence). DNA for the CDR3: TGTGCCACCCTGGACAGGCACTCTGGAAACACCATATATTTT. This translates into CATLDRHSGNTIYF.

The chain carries TRBV29-1 and TRBJ1-1; possible D gene TRBD1, 6 bases. With 1 base removed from V and 6 bases from J, the gap between germline ends came to 9 bases. Looked up from germline, CDR1 is SQVTM and CDR2 is ANQGSEA. This CDR3 comprises 12 residues. CDR3 bases: TGCAGCGTTGAAGTAAGGGGGTCTGAAGCTTTCTTT. Translated, it gives CSVEVRGSEAFF.

V and J are TRBV7-2 and TRBJ1-6, with D perhaps TRBD1 (5 bases). The V gene lost 5 bases and the J gene lost 17 bases, with 22 bases spanning the gap. Germline V CDR1 and CDR2: SGHTA, FQGNSA. The CDR3 runs 14 residues. The CDR3 here is CASSPVGGGVGIHF. CDR3 in DNA: TGTGCCAGCAGCCCCGTTGGGGGGGGAGTCGGTATCCACTTT.

With regard to this clone: Other nucleotide sequences in the sample specify the same CDR3. J is TRBJ1-1 and V is TRBV18; the D is unclear. Per the germline V gene, CDR1 is KGHSH and CDR2 is LQKENI. The CDR3 consists of 13 residues. Between the trimmed V and J ends, which lost 3 bases and 1 base, there was a span of 6 bases. The DNA for the CDR3 is TGTGCCAGCTCACCGCCGGGGAACACTGAAGCTTTCTTT. Amino acid sequence: CASSPPGNTEAFF.

The chain joins TRBV7-8 to TRBJ2-1, with D possibly being TRBD2 (5 bases). Germline V gene data show CDR1 as SGHVS and CDR2 as FQNEAQ. The CDR3 contains 15 residues. V was trimmed by 5 bases and J by 0 bases, leaving 11 bases between them. The DNA of the CDR3 is TGTGCCAGCAGCAAACTAGGTAGCTCCTACAATGAGCAGTTCTTC. Protein: CASSKLGSSYNEQFF.

The V and J genes are TRBV6-1 and TRBJ2-7; a weak D match, TRBD2 (6 bases). The CDR3 is 15 amino acids. Trimming removed 3 bases from V and 0 bases from J, with 12 bases in between. The germline V gene has CDR1 MNHNS and CDR2 SASEGT. CDR3 region: CASSEGGFNSYEQYF. In nucleotides, the CDR3 is TGTGCCAGCAGTGAGGGGGGATTCAACTCCTACGAGCAGTACTTC.

This chain uses TRBV9 with TRBJ1-1; TRBD1 aligns across 7 bases. This CDR3 has 18 amino acids. Trimming at V came to 3 bases and at J to 4 bases, leaving 18 bases not matched to a gene. CDR1 and CDR2 (germline): SGDLS, YYNGEE. CDR3 DNA: TGTGCCAGCAGCGCCTTCCGGGACAGTTTTCGCGGTGGCACTGAAGCTTTCTTT. Translating it yields CASSAFRDSFRGGTEAFF. Full variable domain (remainder filled in from reference TRBV9 and TRBJ1-1): DSGVTQTPKHLITATGQRVTLRCSPRSGDLSVYWYQQSLDQGLQFLIQYYNGEERAKGNILERFSAQQFPDLHSELNLSSLELGDSALYFCASSAFRDSFRGGTEAFFGQGTRLTVV.

The chain uses TRBV4-1 and TRBJ2-2, with D possibly TRBD1 on 6 matching bases. Trimming took 5 bases from V and 5 from J, leaving 18 bases between them. Germline CDR1 MGHRA, CDR2 YSYEKL. This CDR3 spans 16 amino acids. The CDR3 loop is CASSRARTASTGELFF. In DNA, the CDR3 is TGCGCCAGCAGCAGGGCAAGGACAGCCTCGACCGGGGAGCTGTTTTTT.

The rearrangement links TRBV18 to TRBJ2-7; tentatively, D is TRBD2 (6 bases). With 3 bases removed from V and 0 bases from J, the gap between germline ends came to 18 bases. The CDR3 has 17 amino acids. Germline V gene lookup returns CDR1 KGHSH and CDR2 LQKENI. Written as DNA, the CDR3 is TGTGCCAGCTCACCTTTGGCCAGCGGGTTAAGCTCCTACGAGCAGTACTTC. Its protein product is CASSPLASGLSSYEQYF.

This clone appeared once. The chain employs TRBV14 and TRBJ2-7, with 7 positions matching TRBD1. Trimming at V came to 5 bases and at J to 5 bases, leaving 9 bases not matched to a gene. The CDR3 is 14 amino acids. Germline lookup yields CDR1 SGHDN and CDR2 FVKESK. The CDR3 here is CASSLTGRGHEQYF. DNA for the CDR3: TGTGCCAGCAGCTTGACAGGGCGCGGGCACGAGCAGTACTTC.

This clone was counted only a few times. This rearrangement joins TRBV5-1 to TRBJ1-4, with a possible D match to TRBD1 (5 bases). Trimming took 2 bases from V and 1 from J, leaving 15 bases between them. The CDR3 is 17 residues long. In germline, CDR1 is SGHRS, CDR2 YFSETQ. The CDR3 DNA is TGCGCCAGCAGCTTTCTGGGGAGGGGAGAAACTAATGAAAAACTGTTTTTT. Its translation: CASSFLGRGETNEKLFF.

The chain employs TRBV9 and TRBJ1-1; tentative D call: TRBD1 (6 bases). Germline CDR1 and CDR2: SGDLS and YYNGEE. This CDR3 has 16 amino acids. V was cut by 0 bases and J by 5 bases, with 17 bases left in between. CDR3 nucleotide sequence: TGTGCCAGCAGCGTAGCACAGGGATGGGATAAGACTGAAGCTTTCTTT. It encodes CASSVAQGWDKTEAFF.

The CDR3 protein is CASSYAGTGSWALHF. The CDR3 DNA is TGTGCCAGCAGTTACGCCGGGACAGGGAGTTGGGCCCTCCACTTT. The chain has TRBV6-5 and TRBJ1-6, with TRBD1 matching 9 bases. The CDR3 spans 15 residues. Per the germline V gene, CDR1 is MNHEY and CDR2 is SVGAGI. The junction had 10 bases not matched to a gene; V was cut back by 2 bases and J by 14 bases.

The chain joins TRBV29-1 to TRBJ2-4; TRBD2 matches 11 bases. Trimming at V came to 3 bases and at J to 1 base, leaving 11 bases not matched to a gene. The CDR3 extends over 18 amino acids. CDR1 is SQVTM, CDR2 ANQGSEA, per germline. The CDR3 DNA is TGCAGCGTTGAGATCGCTAGCGGGGGGCAATTGGCCAAAAACATTCAGTACTTC. Its translation is CSVEIASGGQLAKNIQYF.

The chain recombines TRBV12-3 or TRBV12-4 with TRBJ1-1, with D unclear. Between the trimmed V and J ends, which lost 3 bases and 5 bases, there was a span of 7 bases. CDR3 size: 12 residues. CDR3 nucleotide sequence: TGTGCCAGCAGTTTGATCGGGACTGAAGCTTTCTTT. Residues: CASSLIGTEAFF.

This chain connects TRBV7-8 to TRBJ2-1; 8 positions match TRBD2. This CDR3 has 16 residues. V was pared by 2 bases and J by 4 bases, with 7 bases of the junction left unmatched. Looked up from germline, CDR1 is SGHVS and CDR2 is FQNEAQ. The CDR3 bases are TGTGCCAGCAGCTTACCTGGACTAGCTGGTTACAATGAGCAGTTCTTC. The encoded protein is CASSLPGLAGYNEQFF. Looking up the rest from reference TRBV7-8 and TRBJ2-1 gives the full variable domain: GAGVSQSPRYKVAKRGQDVALRCDPISGHVSLFWYQQALGQGPEFLTYFQNEAQLDKSGLPSDRFFAERPEGSVSTLKIQRTQQEDSAVYLCASSLPGLAGYNEQFFGPGTRLTVL.

V is TRBV3-1 (or the pseudogene TRBV3-2) and J is TRBJ1-1; the D gene is possibly TRBD1 (5 bases). V dropped 1 base and J dropped 5 bases, with 14 bases sitting between them. The CDR3 consists of 15 residues. The V gene's germline CDR1 is LGHDT and CDR2 YNNKEL (reference sequence). CDR3 in DNA: TGTGCCAGCAGCCAAGCGCCAGGGAGGATTACTGAAGCTTTCTTT. Translating it yields CASSQAPGRITEAFF.

This chain uses TRBV19 with TRBJ2-3; 8 nucleotides agree with TRBD1. The V and J ends lost 5 bases and 5 bases, in that order; junction bases with no gene match: 6. Germline CDR1 and CDR2: LNHDA and SQIVND (reference sequence). The CDR3 has 14 residues. The CDR3 bases are TGTGCCAGTAGTTCCGGACAGGGATTAGATACGCAGTATTTT. It codes for CASSSGQGLDTQYF.

The V call is TRBV30, the J call TRBJ1-1, with a tentative D call TRBD1 (5 bases). V lost 0 bases and J lost 4, with 9 bases in between. This CDR3 comprises 13 residues. Germline V gene data show CDR1 as GTSNPN and CDR2 as SVGIG (reference sequence). CDR3 sequence reads: CAWSVAGFTEAFF. The CDR3 region has the DNA TGTGCCTGGAGTGTTGCAGGGTTCACTGAAGCTTTCTTT.

J is TRBJ2-4 and V is TRBV4-2; 9 bases are shared with TRBD2. The CDR3 runs to 16 residues. Germline V gives CDR1 LGHNA, CDR2 YNFKEQ. The ends lost 0 bases at V and 4 bases at J; junction bases unmatched: 4. The CDR3 protein is CASSQDGLAGKNIQYF. The CDR3 nucleotides are TGTGCCAGCAGCCAAGACGGCCTAGCGGGGAAAAACATTCAGTACTTC.

CDR3 nucleotide sequence: TGTGCCAGCAGCCCACGGACATCGAATACCTTC. Residues: CASSPRTSNTF. The genes are TRBV7-8 and TRBJ1-2; D possibly corresponds to TRBD1 (5 bases). V was clipped by 5 bases and J by 14 bases, with 15 bases between them. The CDR3 extends over 11 amino acids. Germline V gene sequence: CDR1 SGHVS, CDR2 FQNEAQ.

The rearrangement joins TRBV20-1 to TRBJ2-7; 13 nucleotides match TRBD2. Germline CDR1 and CDR2: DFQATT and SNEGSKA (reference sequence). The V segment lost 3 bases and the J segment 4 bases; nucleotides outside the gene matches: 9. The length of the CDR3 is 16 residues. The CDR3 DNA sequence: TGCAGTGCTAGTACAACAGGGACTAGCGGGGTGTACGAGCAGTACTTC. The encoded protein is CSASTTGTSGVYEQYF.

There are many counts of this clone. J is TRBJ1-2 and V is TRBV2; 7 bases agree with TRBD1. The V and J ends lost 0 bases and 8 bases, in that order; junction bases with no gene match: 6. Germline CDR1 is SNHLY and CDR2 is FYNNEI. The CDR3 covers 14 residues. As DNA, the CDR3 is TGTGCCAGCAGTGAAGCCAGACAGGGAAAGGGCTACACCTTC. It specifies CASSEARQGKGYTF.

The gene calls are TRBV5-1 and TRBJ2-3; 15 bases align to TRBD2. Germline CDR1 reads SGHRS; CDR2 reads YFSETQ. CDR3 length: 18 residues. Trimming cost V 5 bases and J 4 bases; bases outside gene matches: 11. The CDR3 bases are TGCGCCAGCAGTCCTGGACTAGCGGGGGGGCCGCGGGCAGATACGCAGTATTTT. Encoded protein: CASSPGLAGGPRADTQYF.